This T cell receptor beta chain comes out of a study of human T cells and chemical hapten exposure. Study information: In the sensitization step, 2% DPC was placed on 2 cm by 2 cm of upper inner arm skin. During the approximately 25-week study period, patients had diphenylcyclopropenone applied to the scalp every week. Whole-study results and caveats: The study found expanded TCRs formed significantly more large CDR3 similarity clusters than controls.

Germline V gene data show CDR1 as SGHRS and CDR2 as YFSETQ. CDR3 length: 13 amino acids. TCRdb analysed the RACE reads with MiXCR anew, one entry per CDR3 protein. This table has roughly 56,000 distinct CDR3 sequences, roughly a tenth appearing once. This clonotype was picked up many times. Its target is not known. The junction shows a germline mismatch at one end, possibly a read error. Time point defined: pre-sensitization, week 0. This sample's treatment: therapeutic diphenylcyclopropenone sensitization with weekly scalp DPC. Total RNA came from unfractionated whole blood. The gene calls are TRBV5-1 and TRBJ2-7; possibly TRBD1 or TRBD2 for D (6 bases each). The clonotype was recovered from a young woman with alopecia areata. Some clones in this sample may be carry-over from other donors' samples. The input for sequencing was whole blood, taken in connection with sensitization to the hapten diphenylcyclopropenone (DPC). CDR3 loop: CASSLRGGYEQYF. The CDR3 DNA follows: TGTGCCAGCAGCTTAAGAGGGGGGTACGAGCAGTACTTC.